This TCR beta chain was sequenced for a study of T cells in Graves' hyperthyroidism and ophthalmopathy. Study results and caveats: Blood shared most expanded thyroid clonotypes above 0.001. A 13 V-J signature model discriminated ophthalmopathy versus stable hyperthyroidism.

The CDR3 loop spans 16 amino acids. V was clipped by 4 bases and J by 3 bases, with 19 bases between them. Germline V gives CDR1 MGHRA, CDR2 YSYEKL. Graves' hyperthyroidism qualified as stable when ophthalmopathy did not progress within 18 months. Aged 18 to 65, the patients had hyperthyroidism that was newly diagnosed and had lasted under 2 months. From RNA transcripts, TCR beta CDR3 regions were amplified. TCR CDR3 regions were first amplified by RT-PCR with HTBI primers. In TCRdb, the multiplex PCR reads were re-called with MiXCR into one record per CDR3 protein. The table includes 89,000 or so distinct CDR3 sequences, around 37% detected once. This clonotype was recorded at least ten times. Its specificity is unknown.

The V and J genes are TRBV4-1 and TRBJ2-7; TRBD2 might be the D (6 bases). This sequence originates from a woman aged 25 to 39 with Graves' hyperthyroidism. The sequenced sample consisted of peripheral blood or thyroid tissue (not recorded which). The CDR3, as DNA: TGCGCCAGCAGCCCTGTTCTGGGAGGAGATCTCTACGAGCAGTACTTC. It codes for CASSPVLGGDLYEQYF.